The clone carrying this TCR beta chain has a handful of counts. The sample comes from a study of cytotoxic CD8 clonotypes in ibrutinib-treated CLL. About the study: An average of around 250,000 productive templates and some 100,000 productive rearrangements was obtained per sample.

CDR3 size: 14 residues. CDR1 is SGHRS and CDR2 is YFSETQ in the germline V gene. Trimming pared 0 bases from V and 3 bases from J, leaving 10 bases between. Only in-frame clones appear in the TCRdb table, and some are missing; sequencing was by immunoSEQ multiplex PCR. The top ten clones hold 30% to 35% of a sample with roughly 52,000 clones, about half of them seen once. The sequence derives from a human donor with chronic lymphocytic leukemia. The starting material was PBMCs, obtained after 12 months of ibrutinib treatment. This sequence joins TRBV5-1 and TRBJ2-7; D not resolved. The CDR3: CASSLEPGDYEQYF. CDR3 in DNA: TGCGCCAGCAGCTTGGAACCCGGCGACTACGAGCAGTACTTC.